Shown below are 20 T cell receptor beta chains from a single sample sequenced in a study of blood T cells in healthy people across ages. A second roughly 6 to 12 cycle PCR used barcoded and J-beta primers. MiXCR, applied by TCRdb to the 5' RACE reads, yields one record per CDR3 protein. The sample contains approximately 960,000 distinct CDR3 sequences, 29% of which appear only once. This sample was shared with a second study, whose subject was T cells of mothers and their children.

Sequencing was done on a sample of blood. These receptor sequences come from a woman aged 40 to 50 in good health.

This clonotype was observed a handful of times. A read error may account for a junction end that differs from germline. This sequence joins TRBV5-1 and TRBJ2-5, with D uncertain. The CDR3 has 14 amino acids. CDR1 is SGHRS and CDR2 is YFSETQ in the germline V gene. This CDR3 is CASSYPPYHETQYF. CDR3 nucleotides: TGCGCCAGCAGCTACCCACCGTACCACGAGACCCAGTACTTC.

This chain joins TRBV12-3 or TRBV12-4 and TRBJ1-1, with TRBD1 matching over 9 bases. The length of the CDR3 is 14 residues. The V and J ends lost 8 bases and 0 bases, in that order; junction bases with no gene match: 4. This chain's CDR3 is CASVTGGLNTEAFF. The CDR3 coding sequence is TGTGCCAGCGTAACAGGGGGCCTGAACACTGAAGCTTTCTTT.

This clonotype has ten or more counts. The CDR3 sequence is CASSPPNNEQFF. CDR3 DNA sequence: TGTGCCAGCAGTCCCCCCAACAATGAGCAGTTCTTC. The V gene is TRBV6-5, the J gene TRBJ2-1; D is ambiguous. Between the trimmed V and J ends, which lost 5 bases and 5 bases, there was a span of 7 bases. Germline CDR1 and CDR2: MNHEY and SVGAGI. The CDR3 runs to 12 residues.

The chain couples TRBV13 to TRBJ1-1; D might be TRBD1 (6 bases). The CDR3 extends over 16 amino acids. Germline V gene data show CDR1 as PRHDT and CDR2 as FYEKMQ (reference sequence). V was cut by 5 bases and J by 1 base, with 17 bases left in between. The CDR3 is CASSPQQGGWNTEAFF. The CDR3 nucleotides are TGTGCCAGCAGCCCTCAACAGGGAGGGTGGAACACTGAAGCTTTCTTT.

Note on this clonotype: A much larger clone sits a single nucleotide away, making a read error possible. The CDR3 bases are TGCAGCGGAAGGGGGGGCTCTAGGGGTGAGCAGTTCTTC. Translating it yields CSGRGGSRGEQFF. V gene TRBV29-1 combines with J gene TRBJ2-1; D is possibly TRBD2 (7 bases). Per the germline V gene, CDR1 is SQVTM and CDR2 is ANQGSEA. The V end lost 7 bases, the J end lost 9 bases, and 19 bases lay between the germline ends. This CDR3 has 13 amino acids.

As for this clonotype: The final CDR3 position lacks the conserved phenylalanine or tryptophan, pointing to a likely read error. The chain has TRBV20-1 and TRBJ2-2; maybe TRBD2 (5 bases). This CDR3 spans 13 amino acids. Germline CDR1 reads DFQATT; CDR2 reads SNEGSKA (reference sequence). Trimming removed 0 bases from V and 4 bases from J, with 6 bases in between. The CDR3 loop is CSAREGSTGELFV. The CDR3 DNA sequence: TGCAGTGCTAGAGAAGGGAGCACCGGGGAGCTGTTTGTT.

At least ten counts were recorded for this clonotype. The J gene is TRBJ2-1, the V gene TRBV5-6; TRBD2 aligns across 13 bases. CDR1 is SGHDT and CDR2 is YYEEEE in the germline V gene. The CDR3 extends over 19 amino acids. The J segment lost 9 bases and the V segment lost 3 bases, leaving 18 bases of the junction unmatched. The CDR3 nucleotides read TGTGCCAGCAGCTCCGGTGGGGTCCCGGGACTAGCGGGGACTAGTGAGCAGTTCTTC. It translates to CASSSGGVPGLAGTSEQFF.

V usage is TRBV7-9 and J usage is TRBJ2-5; a weak D match, TRBD1 (6 bases). CDR1 and CDR2 (germline): SEHNR, FQNEAQ (reference sequence). The CDR3 loop spans 14 amino acids. Deletions cut 4 bases from V and 6 bases from J, with 15 bases between. CDR3 residues: CASSSPTGAQTQYF. The CDR3 nucleotides read TGTGCCAGCAGCTCACCGACAGGCGCGCAGACCCAGTACTTC.

This chain links TRBV20-1 with TRBJ2-7; TRBD2 aligns across 10 bases. This CDR3 has 18 residues. With 0 bases clipped from V and 0 bases from J, the junction kept 11 bases outside the gene matches. Germline V lookup: CDR1 DFQATT, CDR2 SNEGSKA (reference sequence). The CDR3 DNA follows: TGCAGTGCTAGAGATGGGGAGGGACTAGCGATTAACTCCTACGAGCAGTACTTC. It translates to CSARDGEGLAINSYEQYF.

The rearrangement uses TRBV6-1 and TRBJ2-5; D is unresolved. The DNA end is more similar to TRBJ2-7, so the J call may be wrong. The CDR3 is 11 residues long. Germline lookup yields CDR1 MNHNS and CDR2 SASEGT. The CDR3 nucleotides are TGTGCCAGCATCTATGAGTTCGAGCAGTACTTC. Its translation is CASIYEFEQYF.

This clonotype showed up many times. The chain carries TRBV20-1 and TRBJ2-4, with TRBD2 identical over 14 bases. The germline CDR1 and CDR2 sequences are DFQATT and SNEGSKA (reference sequence). The CDR3 is made up of 16 amino acids. V lost 6 bases and J lost 6; bases outside the gene matches: 10. CDR3 nucleotide sequence: TGCAGTGCGGGACTAGCGGGGGACCGACCTGGAAACATTCAGTACTTC. Its translation: CSAGLAGDRPGNIQYF.

The count of this clonotype is one. The junction departs from the called germline gene at one end, perhaps through a read error. The chain recombines TRBV12-3 or TRBV12-4 with TRBJ2-3; D might be TRBD1 (6 bases). This CDR3 region has 15 residues. CDR3 coding DNA: TGTGCCAGCAGAACCGACAGGAAGCAGGGAGATGCGCAGTATTTT. This codes for CASRTDRKQGDAQYF.

This clonotype was counted only a few times. V usage is TRBV27 and J usage is TRBJ2-2; no definite D call. The CDR3 spans 12 residues. Trimming cost V 6 bases and J 5 bases, with 7 bases left between them. CDR1 and CDR2 from the germline V gene are MNHEY and SMNVEV (reference sequence). The CDR3 reads CASSYDTGELFF. DNA of the CDR3: TGTGCCAGCAGCTATGATACCGGGGAGCTGTTTTTT.

V usage is TRBV30 and J usage is TRBJ1-6; D perhaps matches TRBD1 (6 bases). The CDR3 runs to 15 residues. Germline CDR1 GTSNPN, CDR2 SVGIG (reference sequence). Trimming removed 5 bases at V and 0 bases at J, with 11 bases between. CDR3 in DNA: TGTGCCTGGGCTTCAGGGGACTCCTATAATTCACCCCTCCACTTT. This sequence encodes CAWASGDSYNSPLHF.

The table lists this clonotype with many counts. The V and J genes are TRBV20-1 and TRBJ2-3; tentative D call: TRBD2 (6 bases). In germline, CDR1 is DFQATT, CDR2 SNEGSKA (reference sequence). V was pared by 6 bases and J by 7 bases, with 23 bases between. CDR3 length: 15 amino acids. CDR3 sequence: CSAIDRDSITHTQYF. CDR3 DNA: TGCAGTGCAATTGATCGGGACTCCATTACCCATACGCAGTATTTT.

This sequence joins TRBV5-6 and TRBJ2-5, with D possibly matching TRBD1 (6 bases). Germline V gene sequence: CDR1 SGHDT, CDR2 YYEEEE. The CDR3 is 15 amino acids. V lost 4 bases and J 1 base, leaving 14 bases between the germline ends. The CDR3 sequence is CASSPRTVSQETQYF. As DNA, the CDR3 is TGTGCCAGCAGCCCCCGGACAGTTAGCCAAGAGACCCAGTACTTC.

The chain employs TRBV12-3 or TRBV12-4 and TRBJ2-4; 9 bases map to TRBD1. The CDR3 covers 16 residues. V shed 6 bases and J 1 base; nucleotides not matched to a gene: 7. The CDR3 nucleotides are TGTGCCAGCAGGCCCGGGACAGGGAGGGCCAAAAACATTCAGTACTTC. Translating it yields CASRPGTGRAKNIQYF.

This clonotype was detected many times. The chain carries TRBV20-1 and TRBJ2-7; maybe TRBD2 (6 bases). This CDR3 has 11 residues. V gave up 3 bases and J gave up 6 bases, with 9 bases separating them. The V gene's germline CDR1 is DFQATT and CDR2 SNEGSKA (reference sequence). The CDR3 DNA sequence: TGCAGTGCTAGCGGAGGGCGCGAGCAGTACTTC. It specifies CSASGGREQYF.

To note about this clonotype: Being one base from a much bigger clone, this may be a read error. The chain couples TRBV12-3 or TRBV12-4 to TRBJ1-2, with D maybe TRBD1 (6 bases). Between the trimmed V and J ends, which lost 4 bases and 7 bases, there was a span of 16 bases. This CDR3 is built from 14 residues. CDR3 nucleotides: TGTGCCAGCAGTTATCGGGGGGCCCGAAGTGGCTACACCTTC. This sequence encodes CASSYRGARSGYTF.

This clonotype was observed a handful of times. The J gene is TRBJ2-3, the V gene TRBV5-1; the match to TRBD2 covers 8 bases. J gave up 1 base and V 1 base, and 5 bases lay outside the gene matches. The CDR3 is 16 amino acids. Germline V CDR1 and CDR2: SGHRS, YFSETQ. The CDR3 sequence: CASSLRGGYGTDTQYF. CDR3 coding DNA: TGCGCCAGCAGCTTGCGGGGGGGATACGGCACAGATACGCAGTATTTT.